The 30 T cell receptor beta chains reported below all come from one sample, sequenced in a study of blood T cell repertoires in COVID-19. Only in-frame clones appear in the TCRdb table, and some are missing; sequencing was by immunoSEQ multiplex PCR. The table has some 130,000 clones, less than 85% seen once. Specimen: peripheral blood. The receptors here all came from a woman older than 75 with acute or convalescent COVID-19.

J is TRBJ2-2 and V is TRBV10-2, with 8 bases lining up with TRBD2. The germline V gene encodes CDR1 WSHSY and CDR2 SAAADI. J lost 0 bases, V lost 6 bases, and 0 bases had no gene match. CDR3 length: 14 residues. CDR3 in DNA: TGCGCCAGCAGGGGACTAGCGAACACCGGGGAGCTGTTTTTT. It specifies CASRGLANTGELFF.

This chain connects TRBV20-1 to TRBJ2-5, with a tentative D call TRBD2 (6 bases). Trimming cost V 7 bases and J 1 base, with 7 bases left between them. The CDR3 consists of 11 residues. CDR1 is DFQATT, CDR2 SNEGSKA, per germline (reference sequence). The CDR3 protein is CSGRGQETQYF. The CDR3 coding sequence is TGCAGTGGGAGGGGCCAAGAGACCCAGTACTTC.

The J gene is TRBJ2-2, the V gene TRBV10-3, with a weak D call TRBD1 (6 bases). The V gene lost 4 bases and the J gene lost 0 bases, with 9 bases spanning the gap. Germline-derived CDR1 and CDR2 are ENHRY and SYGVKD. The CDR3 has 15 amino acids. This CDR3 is CAISAGTTNTGELFF. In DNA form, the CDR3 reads TGTGCCATCAGTGCCGGGACAACGAACACCGGGGAGCTGTTTTTT.

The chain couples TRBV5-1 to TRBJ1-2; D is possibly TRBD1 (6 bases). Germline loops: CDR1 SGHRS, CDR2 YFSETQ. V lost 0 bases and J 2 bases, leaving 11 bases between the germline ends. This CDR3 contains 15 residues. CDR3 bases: TGCGCCAGCAGCTTGGATGGACAGTTAAACTATGGCTACACCTTC. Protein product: CASSLDGQLNYGYTF.

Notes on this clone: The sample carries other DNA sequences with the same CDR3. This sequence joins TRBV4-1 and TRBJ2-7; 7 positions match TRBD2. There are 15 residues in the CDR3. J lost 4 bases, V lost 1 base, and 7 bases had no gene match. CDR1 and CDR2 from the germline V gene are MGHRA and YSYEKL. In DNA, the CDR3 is TGCGCCAGCAGCCAAGGCCTAGCGGAACCTTACGAGCAGTACTTC. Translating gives CASSQGLAEPYEQYF.

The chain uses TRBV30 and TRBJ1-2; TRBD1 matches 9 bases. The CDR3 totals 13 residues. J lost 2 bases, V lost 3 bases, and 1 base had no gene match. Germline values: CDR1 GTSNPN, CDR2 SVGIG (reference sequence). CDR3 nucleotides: TGTGCCTGGAGACAGGGGGCCAACTATGGCTACACCTTC. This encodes CAWRQGANYGYTF.

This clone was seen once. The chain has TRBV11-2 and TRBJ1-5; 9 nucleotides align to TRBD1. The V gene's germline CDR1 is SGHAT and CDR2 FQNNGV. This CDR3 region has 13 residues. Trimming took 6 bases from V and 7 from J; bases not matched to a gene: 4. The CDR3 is CASSGQGQQPQHF. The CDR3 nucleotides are TGTGCCAGCAGTGGACAGGGGCAACAGCCCCAGCATTTT.

CDR3 coding DNA: TGTGCCAGCAGCCAAGTTGTGGGACAGGGATTTGCCGGGGAGCTGTTTTTT. Protein product: CASSQVVGQGFAGELFF. The chain joins TRBV3-1 (or the pseudogene TRBV3-2) to TRBJ2-2; the match to TRBD1 covers 9 bases. The CDR3 runs 17 residues. V was pared by 1 base and J by 6 bases, with 9 bases of the junction left unmatched. The germline V gene encodes CDR1 LGHDT and CDR2 YNNKEL (reference sequence).

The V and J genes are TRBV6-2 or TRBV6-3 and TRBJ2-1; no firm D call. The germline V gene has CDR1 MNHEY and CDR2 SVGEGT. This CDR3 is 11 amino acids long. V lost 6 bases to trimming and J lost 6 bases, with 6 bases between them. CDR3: CASSRLNEQFF. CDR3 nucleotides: TGTGCCAGCAGCAGACTCAATGAGCAGTTCTTC.

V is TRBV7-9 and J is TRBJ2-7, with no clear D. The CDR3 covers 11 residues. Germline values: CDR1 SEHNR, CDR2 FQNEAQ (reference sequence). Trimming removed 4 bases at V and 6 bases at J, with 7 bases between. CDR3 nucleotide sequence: TGTGCCAGCAGCTCCCCGGGCGAGCAGTACTTC. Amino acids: CASSSPGEQYF.

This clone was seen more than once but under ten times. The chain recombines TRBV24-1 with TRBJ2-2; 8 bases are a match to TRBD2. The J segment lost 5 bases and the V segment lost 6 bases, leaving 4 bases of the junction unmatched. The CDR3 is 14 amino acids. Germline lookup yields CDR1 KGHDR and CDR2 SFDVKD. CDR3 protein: CATSLAGGTGELFF. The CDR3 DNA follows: TGTGCCACCAGTCTTGCGGGAGGAACCGGGGAGCTGTTTTTT.

CDR3 sequence: CASSFSGDTQYF. The CDR3 DNA reads as TGTGCCAGCAGCTTTAGCGGAGATACGCAGTATTTT. V gene TRBV7-9 combines with J gene TRBJ2-3, with D perhaps matching TRBD2 (6 bases). Trimming took 3 bases from V and 5 from J, leaving 6 bases between them. CDR1 and CDR2 (germline): SEHNR, FQNEAQ (reference sequence). The CDR3 length is 12 residues.

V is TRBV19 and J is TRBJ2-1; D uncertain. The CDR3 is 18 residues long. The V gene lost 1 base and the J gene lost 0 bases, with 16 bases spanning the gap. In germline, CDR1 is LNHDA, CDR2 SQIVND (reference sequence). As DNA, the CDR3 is TGTGCCAGTAGTATAGGCTTGCGTAGCCCGAGCTCCTACAATGAGCAGTTCTTC. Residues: CASSIGLRSPSSYNEQFF.

The CDR3 reads CASSYRGQGARGGYTF. The CDR3 DNA is TGTGCCAGCAGTTACAGGGGACAGGGGGCACGGGGTGGCTACACCTTC. The chain links TRBV6-5 to TRBJ1-2; 12 nucleotides match TRBD1. This CDR3 region has 16 residues. Looked up from germline, CDR1 is MNHEY and CDR2 is SVGAGI. Trimming at V came to 2 bases and at J to 7 bases, leaving 8 bases not matched to a gene.

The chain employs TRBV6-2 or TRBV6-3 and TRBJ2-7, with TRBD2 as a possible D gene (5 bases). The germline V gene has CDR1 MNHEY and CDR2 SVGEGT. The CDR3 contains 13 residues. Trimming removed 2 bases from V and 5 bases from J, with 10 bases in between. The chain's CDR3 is CASSYGETNEQYF. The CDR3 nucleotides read TGTGCCAGCAGTTACGGGGAGACGAACGAGCAGTACTTC.

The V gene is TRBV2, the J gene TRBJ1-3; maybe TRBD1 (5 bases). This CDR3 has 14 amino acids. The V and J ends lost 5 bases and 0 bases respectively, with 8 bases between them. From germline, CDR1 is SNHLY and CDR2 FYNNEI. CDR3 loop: CASSRTTSGNTIYF. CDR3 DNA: TGTGCCAGCAGTCGGACAACCTCTGGAAACACCATATATTTT. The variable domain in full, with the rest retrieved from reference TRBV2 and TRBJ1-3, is EPEVTQTPSHQVTQMGQEVILRCVPISNHLYFYWYRQILGQKVEFLVSFYNNEISEKSEIFDDQFSVERPDGSNFTLKIRSTKLEDSAMYFCASSRTTSGNTIYFGEGSWLTVV.

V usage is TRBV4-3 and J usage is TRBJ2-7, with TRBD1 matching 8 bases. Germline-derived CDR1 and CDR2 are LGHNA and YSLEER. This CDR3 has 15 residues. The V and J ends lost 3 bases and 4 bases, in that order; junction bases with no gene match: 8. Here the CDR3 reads CASSQARTGRYEQYF. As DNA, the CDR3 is TGCGCCAGCAGCCAGGCAAGGACAGGGCGGTACGAGCAGTACTTC.

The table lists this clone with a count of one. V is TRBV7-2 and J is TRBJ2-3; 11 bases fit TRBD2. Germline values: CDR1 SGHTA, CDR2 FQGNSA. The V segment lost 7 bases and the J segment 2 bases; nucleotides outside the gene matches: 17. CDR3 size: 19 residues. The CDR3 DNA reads TGTGCCAGCACCAAATCCTTTAGCGGGGGGGCAATAGCCACAGATACGCAGTATTTT. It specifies CASTKSFSGGAIATDTQYF.

The CDR3 DNA reads TGTGCCAGCAGCTTCAGGACTAGCGGGAGGAGGAATGAGCAGTTCTTC. Its protein is CASSFRTSGRRNEQFF. The V and J genes are TRBV5-4 and TRBJ2-1; 14 bases match TRBD2. With 2 bases clipped from V and 7 bases from J, the junction kept 5 bases outside the gene matches. The CDR3 sequence is 16 residues long. CDR1 is SGHNT, CDR2 YYREEE, per germline (reference sequence). The full variable domain, with the rest looked up from reference TRBV5-4 and TRBJ2-1, is ETGVTQSPTHLIKTRGQQVTLRCSSQSGHNTVSWYQQALGQGPQFIFQYYREEENGRGNFPPRFSGLQFPNYSSELNVNALELDDSALYLCASSFRTSGRRNEQFFGPGTRLTVL.

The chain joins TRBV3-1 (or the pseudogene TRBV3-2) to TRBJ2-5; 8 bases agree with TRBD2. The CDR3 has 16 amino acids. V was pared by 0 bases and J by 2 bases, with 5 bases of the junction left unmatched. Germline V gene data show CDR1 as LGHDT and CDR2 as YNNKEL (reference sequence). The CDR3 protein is CASSQELGGEQETQYF. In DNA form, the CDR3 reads TGTGCCAGCAGCCAAGAGCTCGGGGGGGAGCAAGAGACCCAGTACTTC.

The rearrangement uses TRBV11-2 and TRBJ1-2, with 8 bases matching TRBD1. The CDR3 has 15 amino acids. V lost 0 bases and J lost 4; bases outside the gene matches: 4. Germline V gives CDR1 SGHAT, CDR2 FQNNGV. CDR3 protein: CASSLDRTGGYGYTF. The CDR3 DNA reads TGTGCCAGCAGCTTAGATCGAACAGGGGGCTATGGCTACACCTTC.

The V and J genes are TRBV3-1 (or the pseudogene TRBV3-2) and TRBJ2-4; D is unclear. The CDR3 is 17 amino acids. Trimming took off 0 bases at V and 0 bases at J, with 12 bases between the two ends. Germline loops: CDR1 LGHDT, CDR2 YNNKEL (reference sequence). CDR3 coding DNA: TGTGCCAGCAGCCAAGAACCTGGCCCGCTAGCCAAAAACATTCAGTACTTC. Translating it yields CASSQEPGPLAKNIQYF.

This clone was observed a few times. CDR3 protein: CASSYSRTGGLPQHF. Written as DNA, the CDR3 is TGTGCCAGCAGTTACTCGCGCACAGGGGGCCTGCCCCAGCATTTT. V gene TRBV6-5 combines with J gene TRBJ1-5; 9 bases fit TRBD1. Unmatched junction bases numbered 6, after V lost 0 bases and J lost 9 bases. Germline V lookup: CDR1 MNHEY, CDR2 SVGAGI. The CDR3 is made up of 15 amino acids.

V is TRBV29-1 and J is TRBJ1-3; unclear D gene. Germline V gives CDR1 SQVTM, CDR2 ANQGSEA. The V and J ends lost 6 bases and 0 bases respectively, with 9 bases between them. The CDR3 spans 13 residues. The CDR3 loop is CSVRHFSGNTIYF. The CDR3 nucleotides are TGCAGCGTGCGACACTTCTCTGGAAACACCATATATTTT.

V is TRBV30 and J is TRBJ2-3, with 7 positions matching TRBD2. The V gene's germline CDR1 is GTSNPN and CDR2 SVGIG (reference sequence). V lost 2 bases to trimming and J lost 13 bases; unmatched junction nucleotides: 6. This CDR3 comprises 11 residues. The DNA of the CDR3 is TGTGCCTGGAGTCCGGGACTACCCAAGTATTTT. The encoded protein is CAWSPGLPKYF.

Here the CDR3 reads CASSFTFGEDTEAFF. The CDR3 region has the DNA TGTGCCAGCAGCTTTACCTTTGGGGAGGACACTGAAGCTTTCTTT. This rearrangement joins TRBV7-2 to TRBJ1-1, with D uncertain. V shed 3 bases and J shed 3 bases, with 14 bases lying between them. This CDR3 region has 15 residues. Germline loops: CDR1 SGHTA, CDR2 FQGNSA.

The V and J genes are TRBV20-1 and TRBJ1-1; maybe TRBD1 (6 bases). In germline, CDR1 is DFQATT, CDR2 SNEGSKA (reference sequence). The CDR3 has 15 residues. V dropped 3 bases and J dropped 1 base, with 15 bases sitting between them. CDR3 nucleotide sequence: TGCAGTGCTAGTCGACCGACAGGCTGGAACACTGAAGCTTTCTTT. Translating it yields CSASRPTGWNTEAFF.

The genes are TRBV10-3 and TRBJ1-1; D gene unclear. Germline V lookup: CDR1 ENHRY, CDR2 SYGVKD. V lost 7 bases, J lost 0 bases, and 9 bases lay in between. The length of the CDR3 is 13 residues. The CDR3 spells CAITQAMNTEAFF. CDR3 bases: TGTGCCATCACCCAGGCCATGAACACTGAAGCTTTCTTT.

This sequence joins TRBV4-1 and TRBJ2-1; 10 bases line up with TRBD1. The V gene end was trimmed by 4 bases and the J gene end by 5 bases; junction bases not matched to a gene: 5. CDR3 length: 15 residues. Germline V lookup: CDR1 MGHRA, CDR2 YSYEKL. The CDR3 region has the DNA TGCGCCAGCAGCCTGGGACAGGGGTACGACAATGAGCAGTTCTTC. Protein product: CASSLGQGYDNEQFF.

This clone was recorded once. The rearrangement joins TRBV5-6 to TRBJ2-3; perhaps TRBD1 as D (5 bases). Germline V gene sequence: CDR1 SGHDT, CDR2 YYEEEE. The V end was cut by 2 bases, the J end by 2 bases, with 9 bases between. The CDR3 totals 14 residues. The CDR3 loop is CASSFRVPTDTQYF. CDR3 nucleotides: TGTGCCAGCAGCTTCAGGGTCCCCACAGATACGCAGTATTTT.